Presented here are 8 T cell receptor beta chains from one specimen sequenced in a study of blood T cells in healthy people across ages. The use of a sample-barcoded 5' primer and a J-beta primer mix characterized a second PCR of roughly 6 to 11 cycles. MiXCR, applied by TCRdb to the 5' RACE reads, yields one record per CDR3 protein. The sample carries about 970,000 distinct CDR3 sequences, roughly 51% recorded once. Sequencing used blood. The source of these receptors is an older woman in good health.

This clonotype was picked up many times. This rearrangement joins TRBV20-1 to TRBJ1-1; 8 nucleotides line up with TRBD1. V lost 5 bases and J lost 0; bases outside the gene matches: 5. Germline V lookup: CDR1 DFQATT, CDR2 SNEGSKA (reference sequence). The CDR3 has 14 amino acids. As DNA, the CDR3 is TGCAGTGCTCGGCCGGGACAGGTGAACACTGAAGCTTTCTTT. As protein: CSARPGQVNTEAFF.

This clonotype turned up a few times. V usage is TRBV4-1 and J usage is TRBJ1-5; TRBD1 might be the D (6 bases). Trimming took 0 bases from V and 6 from J, leaving 15 bases between them. The CDR3 length is 16 residues. Per germline, CDR1 MGHRA and CDR2 YSYEKL. CDR3 sequence: CASSQDWAGVSQPQHF. CDR3 in DNA: TGCGCCAGCAGCCAAGATTGGGCAGGGGTAAGTCAGCCCCAGCATTTT.

The V call is TRBV19, the J call TRBJ2-5, with TRBD1 matching over 7 bases. V lost 9 bases, J lost 2 bases, and 6 bases stayed unmatched. Germline CDR1 reads LNHDA; CDR2 reads SQIVND (reference sequence). There are 13 residues in the CDR3. The CDR3 coding sequence is TGTGCCAGCCGGGACAGAGCACAAGAGACCCAGTACTTC. Encoded protein: CASRDRAQETQYF.

On this clonotype: This sequence may be a read error, since a much larger clone differs from it by one base. This chain joins TRBV6-5 and TRBJ1-6; the D gene is possibly TRBD1 (5 bases). This CDR3 comprises 14 residues. Germline values: CDR1 MNHEY, CDR2 SVGAGI. The CDR3 DNA reads TGTGCCAGCACCTCGAACGGGGGGAATTCACCCCCCCACTTT. Translating it yields CASTSNGGNSPPHF.

The V and J genes are TRBV6-2 or TRBV6-3 and TRBJ2-3; a weak D match, TRBD1 (5 bases). The CDR3 loop spans 14 amino acids. Trimming stripped 2 bases from V and 4 bases from J, with 10 bases between. Germline V gene sequence: CDR1 MNHEY, CDR2 SVGEGT. CDR3 in amino acids: CASSYLREADTQYF. Here the CDR3 DNA reads TGTGCCAGCAGTTACCTCAGGGAAGCAGATACGCAGTATTTT.

V is TRBV28 and J is TRBJ1-1; tentative D call: TRBD1 (5 bases). The V gene's germline CDR1 is MDHEN and CDR2 SYDVKM. This CDR3 is 15 amino acids long. V was trimmed by 5 bases and J by 1 base, leaving 14 bases between them. In nucleotides, the CDR3 is TGTGCCAGCAGTCCCACCAGGGTATGGAACACTGAAGCTTTCTTT. Its translation is CASSPTRVWNTEAFF.

This clonotype was seen repeatedly, ten times or more. The V and J genes are TRBV13 and TRBJ2-7, with a tentative D call TRBD2 (6 bases). Trimming took off 2 bases at V and 5 bases at J, with 13 bases between the two ends. CDR1 PRHDT and CDR2 FYEKMQ come from the germline V gene (reference sequence). CDR3 length: 14 amino acids. The CDR3 DNA reads TGTGCCAGCAGCTTACGCGGGGTTCTTAACGAGCAGTACTTC. This codes for CASSLRGVLNEQYF.

This clonotype was seen just once. This chain links TRBV4-2 with TRBJ2-1, with 11 positions matching TRBD2. The CDR3 runs to 16 residues. Trimming cost V 3 bases and J 9 bases; bases outside gene matches: 10. CDR1 LGHNA and CDR2 YNFKEQ come from the germline V gene. In nucleotides, the CDR3 is TGTGCCAGCAGCCAGGACCCGGGACTAGCGGAAAGTGAGCAGTTCTTC. Protein sequence: CASSQDPGLAESEQFF.